A selection of T cell receptor beta chains follows, all from one sample in a study of blood T cell repertoires in COVID-19. Data came from immunoSEQ multiplex PCR; TCRdb stores just in-frame clones and leaves some out. The sample contains approximately 210,000 clones, approximately 88% of which appear only once. The sequenced material came from PBMCs or T cells enriched from blood (not recorded which). The receptor source for this set is a woman between 18 and 30 years old who had recovered from COVID-19. The CDR3 runs from the conserved cysteine through the conserved F or W. A D gene is named only where the DNA matches it firmly. Not all rows give a size; the values are once, few, many and, for expanded clones, a class.

clone_size j_call d_call v_call cdr3_aa cdr3_nt
- TRBJ1-2 - TRBV28 CASSPQVNYGYTF TGTGCCAGCAGTCCACAGGTTAACTATGGCTACACCTTC
- TRBJ1-6 TRBD1 TRBV30 CAWSLGQVNSPLHF TGTGCCTGGAGCCTCGGACAGGTGAATTCACCCCTCCACTTT
- TRBJ2-7 TRBD1 TRBV4-1 CASSQPRDRGYEQYF TGCGCCAGCAGCCAACCCCGGGACAGGGGTTACGAGCAGTACTTC
- TRBJ2-5 - TRBV28 CASSWRTPPETQYF TGTGCCAGCAGTTGGCGGACACCTCCAGAGACCCAGTACTTC
once TRBJ2-1 - TRBV10-2 CASSVPNSYNEQFF TGCGCCAGCAGTGTCCCTAACTCCTACAATGAGCAGTTCTTC
- TRBJ1-4 TRBD1 TRBV29-1 CSVSVLGGPNEKLFF TGCAGCGTTTCCGTACTAGGGGGCCCTAATGAAAAACTGTTTTTT
- TRBJ1-4 - TRBV5-3 CARSVELRARDEKLFF TGTGCCAGAAGCGTGGAATTGCGGGCTAGGGATGAAAAACTGTTTTTT
- TRBJ2-3 - TRBV18 CASSSGMTLDTQYF TGTGCCAGCTCATCCGGGATGACACTAGATACGCAGTATTTT
once TRBJ2-1 - TRBV21-1 CASIKMSGGTDEQFF TGTGCCAGCATTAAAATGTCAGGGGGCACCGATGAGCAGTTCTTC
once TRBJ2-4 TRBD1 TRBV6-2/TRBV6-3 CASSNGQGARVAKNIQYF TGTGCCAGCAGTAATGGACAGGGGGCCCGAGTAGCCAAAAACATTCAGTACTTC
- TRBJ1-5 - TRBV7-2 CASSLEGTARWPQHF TGTGCCAGCAGCTTGGAGGGGACGGCTAGGTGGCCCCAGCATTTT
- TRBJ1-1 - TRBV7-9 CASSLASGAASGTEAFF TGTGCCAGCAGCTTAGCGTCTGGAGCGGCCTCTGGCACTGAAGCTTTCTTT
- TRBJ1-4 - TRBV19 CASSIGEKLFF TGTGCCAGTAGTATTGGCGAAAAACTGTTTTTT
- TRBJ1-1 - TRBV28 CASSGPRGPLLRNTEAFF TGTGCCAGCAGCGGACCCCGCGGGCCCCTCCTTCGGAACACTGAAGCTTTCTTT
- TRBJ2-3 - TRBV9 CASSVGGPPTDTQYF TGTGCCAGCAGCGTAGGGGGGCCACCGACAGATACGCAGTATTTT
- TRBJ2-4 TRBD1 TRBV23-1 CASSLELKDRGGNIQYF TGCGCCAGCAGTCTGGAGCTGAAGGACAGGGGCGGTAACATTCAGTACTTC
- TRBJ1-2 - TRBV5-5 CASSQWGGAPGYTF TGTGCCAGCAGCCAATGGGGCGGGGCTCCTGGCTACACCTTC
- TRBJ1-2 TRBD1 TRBV5-4 CASSPGQGYGYTF TGTGCCAGCAGCCCAGGACAGGGGTATGGCTACACCTTC
- TRBJ1-2 - TRBV19 CASSIDGRSYGYTF TGTGCCAGTAGTATTGACGGGAGAAGCTATGGCTACACCTTC
- TRBJ1-2 - TRBV28 CASRGDGYTF TGTGCCAGCAGGGGCGATGGCTACACCTTC
- TRBJ2-5 - TRBV9 CASSVVLGETQYF TGTGCCAGCAGCGTAGTCCTAGGAGAGACCCAGTACTTC
few TRBJ1-5 TRBD1 TRBV6-5 CASSYSGQGNQPQHF TGTGCCAGCAGTTACTCGGGACAGGGCAATCAGCCCCAGCATTTT
- TRBJ2-3 - TRBV7-9 CASSTGGFTDTQYF TGTGCCAGCAGCACCGGGGGATTTACAGATACGCAGTATTTT
- TRBJ2-7 - TRBV19 CASSPKRQSYEQYF TGTGCCAGTAGTCCAAAACGACAGTCCTACGAGCAGTACTTC
- TRBJ1-1 - TRBV5-5 CASSLGISRDTEAFF TGTGCCAGCAGCTTGGGAATTAGTCGGGACACTGAAGCTTTCTTT
- TRBJ2-2 - TRBV3-1/TRBV3-2 CASSPLGASSKTGELFF TGTGCCAGCAGCCCCCTGGGGGCGTCGAGTAAAACCGGGGAGCTGTTTTTT
many TRBJ1-2 TRBD1 TRBV9 CASSAFPGQGYGYTF TGTGCCAGCAGCGCATTCCCGGGACAGGGCTATGGCTACACCTTC
few TRBJ1-2 - TRBV14 CASSGNSYGYTF TGTGCCAGCAGCGGAAACAGCTATGGCTACACCTTC
- TRBJ1-2 - TRBV28 CASTTGLNYGYTF TGTGCCAGCACCACCGGGTTGAACTATGGCTACACCTTC
- TRBJ1-2 TRBD1 TRBV7-9 CASSLAGTVYGYTF TGTGCCAGCAGCTTAGCGGGGACAGTCTATGGCTACACCTTC
- TRBJ2-7 TRBD1 TRBV27 CASSYRGFYEQYF TGTGCCAGTTCATACAGGGGGTTCTACGAGCAGTACTTC
- TRBJ2-7 - TRBV2 CASSDTGTYEQYF TGTGCCAGCAGTGACACAGGAACCTACGAGCAGTACTTC
- TRBJ1-1 - TRBV5-1 CASSLRESTEAFF TGCGCCAGCAGCTTGCGTGAGAGCACTGAAGCTTTCTTT
- TRBJ2-7 - TRBV12-3/TRBV12-4 CASSLTGSYEQYF TGTGCCAGCAGTTTAACTGGGAGCTACGAGCAGTACTTC
- TRBJ2-3 TRBD2 TRBV30 CAWSGGRGADTQYF TGTGCCTGGAGCGGTGGGCGGGGGGCGGATACGCAGTATTTT
- TRBJ2-5 - TRBV5-6 CASSLVLGAQETQYF TGTGCCAGCAGCTTGGTTCTGGGGGCTCAAGAGACCCAGTACTTC
- TRBJ2-7 TRBD2 TRBV6-5 CASSYTSGGYEQYF TGTGCCAGCAGTTACACCAGCGGGGGGTACGAGCAGTACTTC
- TRBJ2-6 - TRBV5-1 CASSLSGPSGANVLTF TGCGCCAGCAGCCTTTCAGGGCCGTCTGGGGCCAACGTCCTGACTTTC
- TRBJ1-2 - TRBV6-5 CASSSRMDPLGYGYTF TGTGCCAGCAGTTCGAGGATGGATCCGCTGGGCTATGGCTACACCTTC
- TRBJ1-3 - TRBV10-1 CASTAGPSISGNTIYF TGCGCCAGCACCGCAGGGCCCTCCATCTCTGGAAACACCATATATTTT
- TRBJ1-5 - TRBV15 CATSPRAWGNQPQHF TGTGCCACCAGTCCCAGGGCCTGGGGCAATCAGCCCCAGCATTTT
- TRBJ2-7 - TRBV27 CASSSRYEQYF TGTGCCAGCAGTTCCAGGTACGAGCAGTACTTC
- TRBJ2-7 TRBD2 TRBV19 CASSSGRTYEQYF TGTGCCAGTAGCTCCGGGAGGACCTACGAGCAGTACTTC
- TRBJ1-1 - TRBV7-6 CASSLFIGAAEAFF TGTGCCAGCAGCTTATTCATAGGGGCGGCTGAAGCTTTCTTT